The T cell receptor beta chain under discussion was sequenced for a study of T cell responses to AZD1222 COVID-19 vaccine. Study-wide points: Clonal diversity was possibly underestimated, and the donors were mostly white British, with more females. CD4 TCRs linked to vaccination spanned spike, dominating at 160-218 and 743-854.

Assay used: immunoSEQ multiplex PCR; TCRdb lists only in-frame clones, some missing. The data show about 130,000 clones, about nine tenths seen once. As for this clone: The antigen remains unidentified.

Trimming left V 0 bases short and J 4 bases short, with 9 bases between. The CDR3 consists of 14 residues. Germline CDR1 is KGHSH and CDR2 is LQKENI. This chain links TRBV18 with TRBJ1-1; weak D call: TRBD1 (5 bases). The receptor was derived from an adult who received the AZD1222 COVID-19 vaccine. Specimen: peripheral blood, collected 28 days after the second AZD1222 dose. DNA of the CDR3: TGTGCCAGCTCACCACCGGCAGGGCCCACTGAAGCTTTCTTT. It yields the protein CASSPPAGPTEAFF. The full variable domain, rest sourced from reference TRBV18 and TRBJ1-1, is NAGVMQNPRHLVRRRGQEARLRCSPMKGHSHVYWYRQLPEEGLKFMVYLQKENIIDESGMPKERFSAEFPKEGPSILRIQQVVRGDSAAYFCASSPPAGPTEAFFGQGTRLTVV.